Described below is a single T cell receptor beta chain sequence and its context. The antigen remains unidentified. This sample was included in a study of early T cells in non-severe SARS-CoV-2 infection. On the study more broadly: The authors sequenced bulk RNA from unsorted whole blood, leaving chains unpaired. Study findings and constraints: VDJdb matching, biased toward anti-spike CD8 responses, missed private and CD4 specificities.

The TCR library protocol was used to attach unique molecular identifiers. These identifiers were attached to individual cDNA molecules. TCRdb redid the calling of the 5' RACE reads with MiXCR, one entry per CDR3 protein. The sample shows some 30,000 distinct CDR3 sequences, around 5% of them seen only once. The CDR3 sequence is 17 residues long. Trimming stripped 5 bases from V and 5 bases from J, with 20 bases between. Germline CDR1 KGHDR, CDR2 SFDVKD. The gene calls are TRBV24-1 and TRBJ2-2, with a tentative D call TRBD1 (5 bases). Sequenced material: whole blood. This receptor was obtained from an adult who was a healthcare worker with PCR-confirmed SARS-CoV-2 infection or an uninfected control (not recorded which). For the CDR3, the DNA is TGTGCCACCAGTGTAGGCAGGGATGGGCCGAGGACCGGGGAGCTGTTTTTT. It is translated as CATSVGRDGPRTGELFF.